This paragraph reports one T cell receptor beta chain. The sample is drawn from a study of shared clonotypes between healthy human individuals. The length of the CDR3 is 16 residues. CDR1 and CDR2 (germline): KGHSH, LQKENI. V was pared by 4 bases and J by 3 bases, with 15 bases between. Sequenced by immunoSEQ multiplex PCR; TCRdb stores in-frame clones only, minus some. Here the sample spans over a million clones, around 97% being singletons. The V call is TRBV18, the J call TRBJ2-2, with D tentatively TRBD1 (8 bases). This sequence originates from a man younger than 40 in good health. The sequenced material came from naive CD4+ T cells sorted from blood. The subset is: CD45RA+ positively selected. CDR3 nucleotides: TGTGCCAGCTCACGCCGACAGGGGAGGGACACCGGGGAGCTGTTTTTT. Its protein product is CASSRRQGRDTGELFF.